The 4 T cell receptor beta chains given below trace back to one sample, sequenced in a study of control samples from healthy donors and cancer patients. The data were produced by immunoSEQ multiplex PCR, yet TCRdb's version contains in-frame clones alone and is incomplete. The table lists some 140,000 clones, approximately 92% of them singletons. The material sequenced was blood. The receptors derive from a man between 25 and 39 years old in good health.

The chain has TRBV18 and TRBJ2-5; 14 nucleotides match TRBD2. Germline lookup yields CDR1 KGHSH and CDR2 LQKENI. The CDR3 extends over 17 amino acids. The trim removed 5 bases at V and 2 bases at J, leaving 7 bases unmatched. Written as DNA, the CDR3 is TGTGCCAGCTCAACTGGACTAGCGGGAGGTAGACAAGAGACCCAGTACTTC. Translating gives CASSTGLAGGRQETQYF.

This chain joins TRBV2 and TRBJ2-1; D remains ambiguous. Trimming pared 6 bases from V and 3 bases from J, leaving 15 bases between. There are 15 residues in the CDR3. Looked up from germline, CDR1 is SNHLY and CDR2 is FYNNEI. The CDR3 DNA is TGTGCCAGCAGGGAGCTTGTGGGTTACTACAATGAGCAGTTCTTC. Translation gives CASRELVGYYNEQFF.

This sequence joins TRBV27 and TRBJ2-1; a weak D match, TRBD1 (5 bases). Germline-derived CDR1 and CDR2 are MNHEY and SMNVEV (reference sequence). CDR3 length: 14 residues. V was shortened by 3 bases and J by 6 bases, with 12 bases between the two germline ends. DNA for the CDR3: TGTGCCAGCAGTTTGGACACTTTACGCAATGAGCAGTTCTTC. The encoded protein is CASSLDTLRNEQFF.

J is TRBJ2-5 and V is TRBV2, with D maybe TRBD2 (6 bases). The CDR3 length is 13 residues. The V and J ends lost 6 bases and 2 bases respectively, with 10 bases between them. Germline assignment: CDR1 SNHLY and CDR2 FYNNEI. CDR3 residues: CASRGTFQETQYF. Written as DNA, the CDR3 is TGTGCCAGCAGGGGGACTTTTCAAGAGACCCAGTACTTC.